One and the same sample provided the 6 T cell receptor beta chains below, sequenced in a study of tissue T cells after allogeneic stem cell transplantation. The table came from immunoSEQ multiplex PCR; TCRdb's copy has only in-frame clones and leaves some out. The data show tens of thousands of clones, 92% seen once. Sequenced here: blood, sampled before transplantation. The receptors were sampled from a woman aged 40 to 75 who later had graft-versus-host disease after an allogeneic stem cell transplant.

The chain combines TRBV6-2 or TRBV6-3 with TRBJ1-2; possibly TRBD1 for D (6 bases). There are 13 residues in the CDR3. CDR1 MNHEY and CDR2 SVGEGT come from the germline V gene. Deletions cut 4 bases from V and 2 bases from J, with 8 bases between. CDR3: CASSLQGNYGYTF. The DNA for the CDR3 is TGTGCCAGCAGTTTACAGGGCAACTATGGCTACACCTTC.

This chain joins TRBV30 and TRBJ1-2; D call uncertain. V lost 5 bases and J lost 4, with 8 bases in between. This CDR3 is built from 11 residues. CDR1 and CDR2 from the germline V gene are GTSNPN and SVGIG (reference sequence). CDR3 DNA sequence: TGTGCCTGGGGGGTGGGCTATGGCTACACCTTC. Translated, it gives CAWGVGYGYTF.

This chain links TRBV5-8 with TRBJ2-5; D call uncertain. The CDR3 loop spans 16 amino acids. Looked up from germline, CDR1 is SGHTS and CDR2 is YDEGEE. The V end lost 3 bases, the J end lost 5 bases, and 20 bases lay between the germline ends. The CDR3 nucleotides read TGTGCCAGCAGCTCCCTCCCCCGGTCACTGGGGGAGACCCAGTACTTC. Translating it yields CASSSLPRSLGETQYF.

CDR3 DNA: TGTGCCAGCAGTCACACCAGGGTACTCATGAACACTGAAGCTTTCTTT. Translated, it gives CASSHTRVLMNTEAFF. This rearrangement joins TRBV6-6 to TRBJ1-1, with D possibly TRBD1 on 5 matching bases. The germline V gene has CDR1 MNHNY and CDR2 SVGAGI (reference sequence). This CDR3 comprises 16 residues. The V end was cut by 5 bases, the J end by 0 bases, with 16 bases between.

V usage is TRBV7-3 and J usage is TRBJ2-1, with unresolved D. Germline assignment: CDR1 SGHTA and CDR2 FQGTGA. With 5 bases removed from V and 4 bases from J, the gap between germline ends came to 12 bases. This CDR3 contains 14 residues. The CDR3 nucleotides are TGTGCCAGCAGCCCAAACGTCGGTTACAATGAGCAGTTCTTC. Translation: CASSPNVGYNEQFF.

The chain uses TRBV3-1 (or the pseudogene TRBV3-2) and TRBJ1-2; D not resolved. Germline V gives CDR1 LGHDT, CDR2 YNNKEL (reference sequence). There are 14 residues in the CDR3. The V end lost 1 base, the J end lost 3 bases, and 9 bases lay between the germline ends. The chain's CDR3 is CASSQGPSDYGYTF. The CDR3 region has the DNA TGTGCCAGCAGCCAAGGTCCCTCCGACTATGGCTACACCTTC.